Included here is one T cell receptor beta chain sequence, with context. Methods used by the authors: The assay estimated nucleated cells by amplifying reference gene primers. Method: immunoSEQ multiplex PCR; TCRdb's copy keeps in-frame clones and lacks some. V, J and clone size were drawn from that table, and D and trimming were deduced from the DNA. Among about 190,000 clones listed, roughly 84% were seen once. The data originate from a study of blood T cell repertoires in COVID-19. Whole-study context: Whether acute or convalescent, the COVID-19 samples came from the United States, Italy and Spain. Sample material is recorded as cDNA or gDNA derived from T cells, B-cell-depleted T cells, or PBMCs.

V shed 6 bases, J shed 2 bases, and the junction held 10 bases outside the gene matches. CDR1 is LNHDA, CDR2 SQIVND, per germline (reference sequence). The CDR3 runs to 15 residues. Sequencing used peripheral blood. The receptor's source is a woman between 40 and 50 years old who had recovered from COVID-19. The rearrangement uses TRBV19 and TRBJ2-7; 7 nucleotides align to TRBD1. The CDR3 DNA follows: TGTGCCAGTAGCCACTCTGGACAGGAGGCCTACGAGCAGTACTTC. Translated, it gives CASSHSGQEAYEQYF.